This T cell receptor (beta chain) originates from a study of blood T cell repertoires in COVID-19. Data came from immunoSEQ multiplex PCR; TCRdb stores just in-frame clones and leaves some out. In the table there are fewer than 400,000 clones, roughly 90% of which are singletons. Trimming at V came to 6 bases and at J to 5 bases, leaving 5 bases not matched to a gene. CDR3 length: 13 amino acids. This sequence joins TRBV12-3 or TRBV12-4 and TRBJ2-7; 9 bases map to TRBD1. Sequenced: PBMCs or T cells enriched from blood (not recorded which). The TCR comes from a woman aged 25 to 39 who had recovered from COVID-19. The CDR3 nucleotides read TGTGCCAGCAGCCGCAGGGACAGGGACGAGCAGTACTTC. Its protein is CASSRRDRDEQYF.